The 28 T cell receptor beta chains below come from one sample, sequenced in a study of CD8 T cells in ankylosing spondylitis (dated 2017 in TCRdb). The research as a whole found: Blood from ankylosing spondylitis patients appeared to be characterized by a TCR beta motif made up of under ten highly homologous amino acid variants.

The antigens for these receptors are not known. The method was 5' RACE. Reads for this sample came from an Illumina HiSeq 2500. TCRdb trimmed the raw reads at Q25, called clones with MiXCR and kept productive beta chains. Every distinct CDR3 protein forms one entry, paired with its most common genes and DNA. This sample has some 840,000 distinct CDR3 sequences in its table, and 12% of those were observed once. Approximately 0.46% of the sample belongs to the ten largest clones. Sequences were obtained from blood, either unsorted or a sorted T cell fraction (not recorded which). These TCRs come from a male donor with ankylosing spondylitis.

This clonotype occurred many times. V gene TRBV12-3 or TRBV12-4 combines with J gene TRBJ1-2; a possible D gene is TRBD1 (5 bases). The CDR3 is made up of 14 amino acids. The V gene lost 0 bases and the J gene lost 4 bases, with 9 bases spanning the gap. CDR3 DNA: TGTGCCAGCAGTTTAGCGCGGGGGGTCTATGGCTACACCTTC. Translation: CASSLARGVYGYTF.

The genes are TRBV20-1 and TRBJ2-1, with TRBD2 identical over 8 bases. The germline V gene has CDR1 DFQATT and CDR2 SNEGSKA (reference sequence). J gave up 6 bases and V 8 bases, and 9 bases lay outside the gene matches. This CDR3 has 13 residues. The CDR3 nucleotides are TGCAGTTGCGAGCGGGAGTTCACCAATGAGCAGTTCTTC. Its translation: CSCEREFTNEQFF.

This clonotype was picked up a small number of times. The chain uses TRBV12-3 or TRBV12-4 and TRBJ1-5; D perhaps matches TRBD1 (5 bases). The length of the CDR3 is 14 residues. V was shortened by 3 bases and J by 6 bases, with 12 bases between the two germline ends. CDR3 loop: CASSFLGAGQPQHF. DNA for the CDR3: TGTGCCAGCAGTTTCCTCGGGGCAGGTCAGCCCCAGCATTTT.

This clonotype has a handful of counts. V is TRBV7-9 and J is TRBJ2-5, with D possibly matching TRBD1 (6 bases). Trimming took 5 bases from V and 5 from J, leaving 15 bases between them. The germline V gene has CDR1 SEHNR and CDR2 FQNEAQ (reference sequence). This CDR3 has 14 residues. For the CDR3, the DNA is TGTGCCAGCAGCCCGCAACAGGGTGGGGAGACCCAGTACTTC. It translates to CASSPQQGGETQYF.

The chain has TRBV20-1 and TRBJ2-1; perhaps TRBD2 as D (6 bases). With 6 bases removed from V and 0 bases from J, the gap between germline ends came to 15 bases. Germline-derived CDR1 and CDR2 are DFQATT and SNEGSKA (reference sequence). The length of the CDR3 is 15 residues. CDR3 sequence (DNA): TGCAGTGCGACCCTTCACGGGAGCTCCTACAATGAGCAGTTCTTC. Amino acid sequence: CSATLHGSSYNEQFF.

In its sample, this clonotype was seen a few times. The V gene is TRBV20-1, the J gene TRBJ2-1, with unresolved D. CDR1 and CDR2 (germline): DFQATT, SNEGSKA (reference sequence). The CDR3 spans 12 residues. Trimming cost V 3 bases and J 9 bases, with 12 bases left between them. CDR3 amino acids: CSASPWEVEQFF. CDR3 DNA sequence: TGCAGTGCTAGCCCATGGGAAGTTGAGCAGTTCTTC.

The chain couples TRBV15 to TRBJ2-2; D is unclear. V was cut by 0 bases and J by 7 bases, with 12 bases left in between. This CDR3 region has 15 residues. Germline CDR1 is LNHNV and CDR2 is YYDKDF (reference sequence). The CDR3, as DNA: TGTGCCACCAGCAGAGATAGGACCGTCGGCGGGGAGCTGTTTTTT. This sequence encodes CATSRDRTVGGELFF.

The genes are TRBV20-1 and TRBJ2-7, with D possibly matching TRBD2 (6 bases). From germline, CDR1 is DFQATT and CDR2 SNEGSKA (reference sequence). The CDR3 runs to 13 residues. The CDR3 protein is CGGCSGFSYEQYF. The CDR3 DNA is TGCGGAGGATGTAGCGGCTTCTCCTACGAGCAGTACTTC.

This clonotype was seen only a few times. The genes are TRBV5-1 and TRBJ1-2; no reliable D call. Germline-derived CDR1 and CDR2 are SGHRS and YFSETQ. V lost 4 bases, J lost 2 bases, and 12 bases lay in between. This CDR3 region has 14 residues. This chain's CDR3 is CASSPEAANYGYTF. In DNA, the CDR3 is TGCGCCAGCAGCCCGGAGGCGGCCAACTATGGCTACACCTTC.

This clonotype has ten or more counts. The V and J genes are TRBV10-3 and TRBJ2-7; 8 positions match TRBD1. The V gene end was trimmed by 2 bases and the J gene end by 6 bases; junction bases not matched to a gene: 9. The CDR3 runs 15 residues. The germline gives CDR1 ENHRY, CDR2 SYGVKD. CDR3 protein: CAISEAGTGVLEQYF. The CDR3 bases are TGTGCCATCAGTGAGGCCGGGACAGGCGTCCTCGAGCAGTACTTC.

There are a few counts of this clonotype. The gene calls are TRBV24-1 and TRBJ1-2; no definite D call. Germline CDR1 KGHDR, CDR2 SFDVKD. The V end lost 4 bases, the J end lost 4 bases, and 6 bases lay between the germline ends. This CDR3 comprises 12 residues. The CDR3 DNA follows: TGTGCCACCAGTGAGGTCGGCTATGGCTACACCTTC. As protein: CATSEVGYGYTF.

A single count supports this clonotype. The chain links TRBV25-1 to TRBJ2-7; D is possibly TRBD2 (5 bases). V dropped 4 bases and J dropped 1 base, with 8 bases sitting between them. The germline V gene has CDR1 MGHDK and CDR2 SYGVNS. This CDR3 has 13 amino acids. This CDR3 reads CASSGPGSYEQYF. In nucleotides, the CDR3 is TGTGCCAGCAGTGGTCCGGGGTCCTACGAGCAGTACTTC.

The CDR3 loop is CASSLGGTTTQYF. In nucleotides, the CDR3 is TGCGCCAGCAGCTTGGGCGGGACTACAACGCAGTATTTT. V and J are TRBV5-1 and TRBJ2-3; 7 nucleotides align to TRBD2. The CDR3 contains 13 residues. Germline CDR1 and CDR2: SGHRS and YFSETQ. V dropped 0 bases and J dropped 9; count of bases not matched to a gene: 4.

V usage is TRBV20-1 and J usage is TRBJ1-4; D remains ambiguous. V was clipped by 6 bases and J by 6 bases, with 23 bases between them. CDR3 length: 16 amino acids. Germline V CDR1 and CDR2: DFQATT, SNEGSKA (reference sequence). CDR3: CSAAALSAERHEKLFF. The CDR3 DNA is TGCAGTGCCGCGGCCCTCTCCGCGGAGCGTCATGAAAAACTGTTTTTT.

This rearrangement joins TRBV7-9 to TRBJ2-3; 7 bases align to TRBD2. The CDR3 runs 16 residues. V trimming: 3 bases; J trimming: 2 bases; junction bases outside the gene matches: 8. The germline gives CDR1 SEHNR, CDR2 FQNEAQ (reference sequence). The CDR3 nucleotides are TGTGCCAGCAGCTTGGTCGTGACTAGCCTCACAGATACGCAGTATTTT. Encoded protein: CASSLVVTSLTDTQYF.

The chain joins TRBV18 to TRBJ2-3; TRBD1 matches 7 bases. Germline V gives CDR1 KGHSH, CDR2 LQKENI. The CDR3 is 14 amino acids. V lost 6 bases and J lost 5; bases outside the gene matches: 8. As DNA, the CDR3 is TGTGCCAGCTCGCGACAGGGAGCCAAAGATACGCAGTATTTT. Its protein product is CASSRQGAKDTQYF.

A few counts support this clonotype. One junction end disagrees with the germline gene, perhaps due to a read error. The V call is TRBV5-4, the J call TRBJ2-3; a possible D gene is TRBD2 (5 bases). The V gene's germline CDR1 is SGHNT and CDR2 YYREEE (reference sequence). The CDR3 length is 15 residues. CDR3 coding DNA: TGTGCCAGCAGCTTGGCCGAGAACGCCCGAGGGCACCCAGTATTT. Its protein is CASSLAENARGHPVF.

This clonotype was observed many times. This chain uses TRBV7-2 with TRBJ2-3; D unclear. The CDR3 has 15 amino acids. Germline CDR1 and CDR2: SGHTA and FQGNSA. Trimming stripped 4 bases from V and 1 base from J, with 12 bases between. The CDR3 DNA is TGTGCCAGCAGCTCCGGCCCCGGTGGCACAGATACGCAGTATTTT. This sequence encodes CASSSGPGGTDTQYF.

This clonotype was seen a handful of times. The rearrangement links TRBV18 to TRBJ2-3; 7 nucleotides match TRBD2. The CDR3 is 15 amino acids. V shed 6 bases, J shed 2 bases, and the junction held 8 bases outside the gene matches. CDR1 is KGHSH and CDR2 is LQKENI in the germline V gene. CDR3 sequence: CASSRGTTNTDTQYF. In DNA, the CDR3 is TGTGCCAGCTCCCGCGGGACTACGAACACAGATACGCAGTATTTT.

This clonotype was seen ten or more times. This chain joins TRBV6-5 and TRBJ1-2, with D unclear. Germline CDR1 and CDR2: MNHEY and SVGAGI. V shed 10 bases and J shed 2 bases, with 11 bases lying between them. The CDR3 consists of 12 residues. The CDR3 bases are TGTGCCATCCGGGCCTGGAACTATGGCTACACCTTC. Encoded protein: CAIRAWNYGYTF.

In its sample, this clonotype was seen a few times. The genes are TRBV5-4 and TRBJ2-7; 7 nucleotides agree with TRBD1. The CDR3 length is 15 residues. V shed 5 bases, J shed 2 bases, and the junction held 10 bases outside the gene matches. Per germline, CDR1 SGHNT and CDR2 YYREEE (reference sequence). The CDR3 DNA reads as TGTGCCAGCAGTTTTCAACGACAGGGAACCTACGAGCAGTACTTC. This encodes CASSFQRQGTYEQYF.

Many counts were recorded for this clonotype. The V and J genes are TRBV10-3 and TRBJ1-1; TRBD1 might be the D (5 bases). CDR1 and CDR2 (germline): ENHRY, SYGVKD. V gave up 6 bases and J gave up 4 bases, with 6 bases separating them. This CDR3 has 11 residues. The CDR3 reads CAIRGGTEAFF. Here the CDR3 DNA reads TGTGCCATCAGGGGGGGCACTGAAGCTTTCTTT.

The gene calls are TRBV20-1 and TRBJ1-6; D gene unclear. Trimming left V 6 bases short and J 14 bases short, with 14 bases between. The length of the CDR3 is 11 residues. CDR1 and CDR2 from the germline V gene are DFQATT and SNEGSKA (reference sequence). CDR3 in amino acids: CSARTQWTLHF. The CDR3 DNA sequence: TGCAGTGCCAGGACCCAGTGGACCCTCCACTTT.

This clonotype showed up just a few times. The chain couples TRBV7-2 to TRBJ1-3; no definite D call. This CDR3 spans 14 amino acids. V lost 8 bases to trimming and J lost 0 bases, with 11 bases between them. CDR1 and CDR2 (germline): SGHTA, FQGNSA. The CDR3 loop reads CASARISSGNTIYF. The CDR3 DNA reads TGTGCCAGCGCCAGGATCTCCTCTGGAAACACCATATATTTT.

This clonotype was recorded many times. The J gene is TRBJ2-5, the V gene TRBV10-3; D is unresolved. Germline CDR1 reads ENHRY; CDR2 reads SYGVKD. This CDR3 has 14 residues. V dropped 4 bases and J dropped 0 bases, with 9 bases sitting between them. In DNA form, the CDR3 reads TGTGCCATCAGTGTGGCAACGTACCAAGAGACCCAGTACTTC. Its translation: CAISVATYQETQYF.

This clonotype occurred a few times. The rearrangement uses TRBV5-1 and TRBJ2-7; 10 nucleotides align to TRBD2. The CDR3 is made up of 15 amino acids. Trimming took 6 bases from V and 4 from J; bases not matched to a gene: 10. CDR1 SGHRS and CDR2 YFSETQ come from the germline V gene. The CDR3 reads CASTDAASGRYEQYF. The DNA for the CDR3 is TGCGCCAGCACAGACGCGGCTAGCGGGAGATACGAGCAGTACTTC.

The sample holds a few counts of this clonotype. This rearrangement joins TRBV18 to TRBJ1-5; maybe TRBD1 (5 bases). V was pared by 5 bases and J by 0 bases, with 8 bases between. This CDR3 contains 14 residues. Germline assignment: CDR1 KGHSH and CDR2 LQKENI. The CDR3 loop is CASSGGNSNQPQHF. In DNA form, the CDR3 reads TGTGCCAGCTCAGGGGGGAATAGCAATCAGCCCCAGCATTTT.

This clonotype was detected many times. Written as DNA, the CDR3 is TGCAGTGCTATGTCCACAGGGAACCAAGAGACCCAGTACTTC. As protein: CSAMSTGNQETQYF. V gene TRBV20-1 combines with J gene TRBJ2-5; D might be TRBD1 (6 bases). Germline CDR1 and CDR2: DFQATT and SNEGSKA (reference sequence). The length of the CDR3 is 14 residues. The germline V and J ends were trimmed by 4 bases and 0 bases, with 12 bases remaining between them.